This T cell receptor beta chain was retrieved from a study of tumor and adjacent non-tumor tissue in lung cancer. Study summary: The cohort had around twelve adenocarcinoma, 2 squamous cell and 1 small cell patients.

RNA was extracted from bulk tissue without any cell sorting. Study-wide findings and caveats: Top 100 clones took a larger repertoire share in normal lung. Patients with more diverse tumor TCRs had worse survival. Significantly higher TCR diversity was found in tumor than normal lung.

Many counts were recorded for this clonotype. Its antigen is as yet unknown. The CDR3 is 17 amino acids. CDR1 LGHNA and CDR2 YNFKEQ come from the germline V gene. Trimming at V came to 0 bases and at J to 0 bases, leaving 4 bases not matched to a gene. The library came from three nested PCR rounds adapted from ARM-PCR protocols. In TCRdb, the multiplex PCR reads were re-called with MiXCR into one record per CDR3 protein. The data hold 100,000 to 150,000 distinct CDR3 sequences, with about 66% observed a single time. The chain employs TRBV4-2 and TRBJ2-5, with 10 nucleotides matching TRBD2. The source material was lung tumor tissue. The source is a man aged 30 to 39 with non-small cell lung cancer. The CDR3 protein is CASSQDDGLADQETQYF. CDR3 sequence (DNA): TGTGCCAGCAGCCAAGATGATGGACTAGCGGACCAAGAGACCCAGTACTTC.